The 22 T cell receptor beta chains given below trace back to one sample, sequenced in a study of identical twins. TCRdb reanalysed the 5' RACE reads using MiXCR and keeps one entry per CDR3 protein. The table lists approximately 500,000 distinct CDR3 sequences, 20% to 25% of them singletons. These same data were also listed under a study on T cells expressing NK-cell markers.

Sequencing was done on a sample of CD4+ T cells sorted from blood. The receptors stem from a young woman in good health.

The chain combines TRBV9 with TRBJ2-7; the D gene is possibly TRBD1 (5 bases). The CDR3 length is 15 residues. CDR1 and CDR2 from the germline V gene are SGDLS and YYNGEE. With 0 bases removed from V and 0 bases from J, the gap between germline ends came to 10 bases. In DNA, the CDR3 is TGTGCCAGCAGCGTAGCCCAGGGCCCCTCCTACGAGCAGTACTTC. Translated: CASSVAQGPSYEQYF.

V is TRBV28 and J is TRBJ2-1; possibly TRBD1 for D (6 bases). Germline assignment: CDR1 MDHEN and CDR2 SYDVKM. Trimming removed 5 bases at V and 0 bases at J, with 14 bases between. The length of the CDR3 is 16 residues. The chain's CDR3 is CASSEQGSGSYNEQFF. For the CDR3, the DNA is TGTGCCAGCAGTGAGCAGGGGTCGGGCTCCTACAATGAGCAGTTCTTC. The full variable domain, in which reference TRBV28 and TRBJ2-1 provide the parts outside the CDR3, is DVKVTQSSRYLVKRTGEKVFLECVQDMDHENMFWYRQDPGLGLRLIYFSYDVKMKEKGDIPEGYSVSREKKERFSLILESASTNQTSMYLCASSEQGSGSYNEQFFGPGTRLTVL.

Here the CDR3 reads CASSFGGSQVGEQFF. Here the CDR3 DNA reads TGTGCCAGCAGCTTTGGCGGGAGTCAAGTGGGTGAGCAGTTCTTC. The V call is TRBV6-1, the J call TRBJ2-1; the match to TRBD2 covers 7 bases. CDR1 is MNHNS, CDR2 SASEGT, per germline. With 6 bases clipped from V and 9 bases from J, the junction kept 14 bases outside the gene matches. The CDR3 consists of 15 residues.

The chain has TRBV6-2 or TRBV6-3 and TRBJ1-5; possibly TRBD1 for D (6 bases). V was pared by 8 bases and J by 1 base, with 12 bases between. CDR1 MNHEY and CDR2 SVGEGT come from the germline V gene. The CDR3 spans 14 residues. The CDR3 bases are TGTGCCAGCCGACAGGCGTTCAGCAATCAGCCCCAGCATTTT. Translation gives CASRQAFSNQPQHF.

In this sample, this clonotype turned up a few times. V usage is TRBV15 and J usage is TRBJ2-3, with D maybe TRBD2 (5 bases). The V gene's germline CDR1 is LNHNV and CDR2 YYDKDF (reference sequence). The CDR3 consists of 16 residues. V lost 1 base and J 7 bases, leaving 18 bases between the germline ends. The CDR3 sequence: CATSRGMERTSYTQYF. DNA for the CDR3: TGTGCCACCAGCAGAGGGATGGAGCGGACCTCCTATACGCAGTATTTT.

This sequence joins TRBV4-2 and TRBJ2-3; the D is unclear. The CDR3 contains 15 residues. Germline V gene sequence: CDR1 LGHNA, CDR2 YNFKEQ. Between the trimmed V and J ends, which lost 0 bases and 3 bases, there was a span of 10 bases. The CDR3 here is CASSQEGRSTDTQYF. The DNA for the CDR3 is TGTGCCAGCAGCCAAGAAGGTAGAAGTACAGATACGCAGTATTTT.

The table lists this clonotype with a few counts. V gene TRBV10-3 combines with J gene TRBJ1-6; D call uncertain. The germline V gene has CDR1 ENHRY and CDR2 SYGVKD. Trimming pared 0 bases from V and 6 bases from J, leaving 12 bases between. The CDR3 extends over 16 amino acids. The CDR3 sequence is CAISESSGGRNSPLHF. Written as DNA, the CDR3 is TGTGCCATCAGTGAGTCTTCAGGAGGGCGTAATTCACCCCTCCACTTT.

This clonotype was seen a few times. The gene calls are TRBV9 and TRBJ1-2; D is uncertain. Germline-derived CDR1 and CDR2 are SGDLS and YYNGEE. V was pared by 0 bases and J by 5 bases, with 8 bases between. There are 13 residues in the CDR3. The CDR3, as DNA: TGTGCCAGCAGCGTAGCAGGATTATATGGCTACACCTTC. It specifies CASSVAGLYGYTF.

This clonotype was observed a few times. CDR3: CSAHTGGVYEQYF. The CDR3 DNA follows: TGCAGTGCGCACACAGGGGGCGTTTACGAGCAGTACTTC. The rearrangement uses TRBV20-1 and TRBJ2-7, with 9 nucleotides matching TRBD1. V was clipped by 6 bases and J by 4 bases; unmatched bases: 7. The CDR3 is made up of 13 amino acids. Germline V gene data show CDR1 as DFQATT and CDR2 as SNEGSKA (reference sequence).

This clonotype was seen once. The chain links TRBV5-1 to TRBJ1-1, with a tentative D call TRBD1 (6 bases). Germline V gene lookup returns CDR1 SGHRS and CDR2 YFSETQ. The CDR3 loop spans 16 amino acids. The germline V and J ends were trimmed by 5 bases and 1 base, with 18 bases remaining between them. CDR3 loop: CASRGAQGLSNTEAFF. The DNA of the CDR3 is TGCGCCAGCAGAGGTGCCCAGGGGTTATCGAACACTGAAGCTTTCTTT.

The rearrangement uses TRBV29-1 and TRBJ2-1; TRBD2 matches 13 bases. The CDR3 runs 16 residues. The germline CDR1 and CDR2 sequences are SQVTM and ANQGSEA. With V trimmed by 8 bases and J by 4 bases, 11 bases remained unmatched. CDR3 residues: CSIRTSGSRSYNEQFF. In DNA, the CDR3 is TGCAGCATCCGGACTAGCGGGAGTAGATCGTACAATGAGCAGTTCTTC.

The V and J genes are TRBV5-1 and TRBJ2-1; tentatively, D is TRBD2 (5 bases). In germline, CDR1 is SGHRS, CDR2 YFSETQ. Trimming pared 1 base from V and 5 bases from J, leaving 10 bases between. The CDR3 length is 14 residues. The CDR3 reads CASSLIRDNNEQFF. CDR3 coding DNA: TGCGCCAGCAGCTTGATTCGGGATAACAATGAGCAGTTCTTC.

This clonotype was picked up a small number of times. V is TRBV15 and J is TRBJ2-1; no firm D call. Deletions cut 0 bases from V and 7 bases from J, with 13 bases between. The CDR3 contains 15 residues. Germline V lookup: CDR1 LNHNV, CDR2 YYDKDF (reference sequence). The CDR3 protein is CATSREVGPSNEQFF. The CDR3 DNA sequence: TGTGCCACCAGCAGAGAGGTAGGCCCATCTAATGAGCAGTTCTTC.

This clonotype was seen more than once but under ten times. The V call is TRBV4-2, the J call TRBJ2-7; D possibly corresponds to TRBD1 (5 bases). The CDR3 totals 13 residues. In germline, CDR1 is LGHNA, CDR2 YNFKEQ. Trimming shortened V by 1 base and J by 2 bases, and 6 bases separated the two germline ends. The CDR3, as DNA: TGTGCCAGCAGCCAAGGACAGACCTACGAGCAGTACTTC. Residues: CASSQGQTYEQYF.

This clonotype was detected only a few times. The chain combines TRBV12-3 or TRBV12-4 with TRBJ1-5, with D possibly being TRBD1 (5 bases). V was shortened by 4 bases and J by 1 base, with 11 bases between the two germline ends. The CDR3 sequence is 15 residues long. The DNA for the CDR3 is TGTGCCAGCAGTTCGCGGGACGCAAGCAATCAGCCCCAGCATTTT. Amino acids: CASSSRDASNQPQHF.

This clonotype was seen a handful of times. The chain employs TRBV5-1 and TRBJ2-1; D gene unclear. Trimming removed 0 bases at V and 8 bases at J, with 15 bases between. CDR3 length: 15 amino acids. Per the germline V gene, CDR1 is SGHRS and CDR2 is YFSETQ. CDR3 DNA sequence: TGCGCCAGCAGCTTGGGCACTCCCGGATTATATGAGCAGTTCTTC. Protein: CASSLGTPGLYEQFF.

DNA of the CDR3: TGTGCCAGCAGCGTAGCGGTTGGGACCCCCGTCCAAGAGACCCAGTACTTC. Translation: CASSVAVGTPVQETQYF. This rearrangement joins TRBV9 to TRBJ2-5; either TRBD1 or TRBD2 may fit D (5 bases each). The CDR3 is made up of 17 amino acids. V lost 0 bases to trimming and J lost 1 base, with 16 bases between them. Germline loops: CDR1 SGDLS, CDR2 YYNGEE.

This chain connects TRBV11-2 to TRBJ2-2, with no clear D. This CDR3 region has 14 residues. V was clipped by 0 bases and J by 8 bases, with 10 bases between them. Germline CDR1 and CDR2: SGHAT and FQNNGV. CDR3 in DNA: TGTGCCAGCAGCTTAGATCTAAGAAATGGGGAGCTGTTTTTT. This gives the protein CASSLDLRNGELFF. Full variable domain (remainder filled in from reference TRBV11-2 and TRBJ2-2): EAGVAQSPRYKIIEKRQSVAFWCNPISGHATLYWYQQILGQGPKLLIQFQNNGVVDDSQLPKDRFSAERLKGVDSTLKIQPAKLEDSAVYLCASSLDLRNGELFFGEGSRLTVL.

The chain is built from TRBV9 and TRBJ2-2; 10 bases line up with TRBD2. This CDR3 spans 16 amino acids. Germline V gives CDR1 SGDLS, CDR2 YYNGEE. The V gene end was trimmed by 6 bases and the J gene end by 4 bases; junction bases not matched to a gene: 9. The chain's CDR3 is CASNKLGTSATGELFF. Here the CDR3 DNA reads TGTGCCAGCAACAAGCTTGGGACTAGCGCCACCGGGGAGCTGTTTTTT.

The chain is built from TRBV7-8 and TRBJ1-3, with a possible D match to TRBD1 (5 bases). CDR3 length equals 14 residues. V gave up 1 base and J gave up 6 bases, with 10 bases separating them. Germline lookup yields CDR1 SGHVS and CDR2 FQNEAQ. The CDR3: CASSLVTATNTIYF. Here the CDR3 DNA reads TGTGCCAGCAGCTTAGTGACAGCCACAAACACCATATATTTT.

V is TRBV4-2 and J is TRBJ2-2; no definite D call. V lost 4 bases, J lost 0 bases, and 9 bases lay in between. The CDR3 covers 15 residues. Germline assignment: CDR1 LGHNA and CDR2 YNFKEQ. CDR3 sequence: CASSPTIPNTGELFF. CDR3 sequence (DNA): TGTGCCAGCAGCCCGACAATACCGAACACCGGGGAGCTGTTTTTT.

This chain joins TRBV4-3 and TRBJ2-3, with 10 bases identical to TRBD2. This CDR3 has 16 residues. V trimming: 1 base; J trimming: 1 base; junction bases outside the gene matches: 2. CDR1 and CDR2 from the germline V gene are LGHNA and YSLEER. The chain's CDR3 is CASSQVLAGGTDTQYF. CDR3 DNA sequence: TGCGCCAGCAGCCAAGTTCTAGCGGGAGGCACAGATACGCAGTATTTT.